The 21 T cell receptor beta chains presented below share a single source sample, sequenced in a study of T cells in Graves' hyperthyroidism and ophthalmopathy. What was amplified from RNA transcripts were TCR beta CDR3 regions. The study used the HTBI primer set for a first-round RT-PCR of the TCR CDR3. TCRdb re-called the multiplex PCR reads with MiXCR, one entry per CDR3 protein. The top ten hold under 20% of the sample, which has 400,000 to 550,000 distinct CDR3 sequences, roughly 14% seen once. The sequenced material came from blood. The origin of the receptors is a young woman with Graves' hyperthyroidism.

This clonotype was seen repeatedly, ten times or more. The CDR3 reads CASSIGRMGLNEQFF. In nucleotides, the CDR3 is TGTGCCAGTAGTATAGGTAGGATGGGTCTCAATGAGCAGTTCTTC. This chain uses TRBV19 with TRBJ2-1; no clear D gene. CDR3 size: 15 residues. Looked up from germline, CDR1 is LNHDA and CDR2 is SQIVND (reference sequence). Trimming pared 1 base from V and 6 bases from J, leaving 13 bases between.

Many counts were recorded for this clonotype. The chain has TRBV12-5 and TRBJ1-6; 10 bases align to TRBD1. Germline values: CDR1 LGHNT, CDR2 FRNRAP. The CDR3 runs to 15 residues. V was pared by 6 bases and J by 10 bases, with 9 bases of the junction left unmatched. The CDR3 coding sequence is TGTGCTAGTGGCCCGGGACAGGGGACGGGATCACCCCTCCACTTT. As protein: CASGPGQGTGSPLHF. The whole variable domain, remainder taken from reference TRBV12-5 and TRBJ1-6, is DARVTQTPRHKVTEMGQEVTMRCQPILGHNTVFWYRQTMMQGLELLAYFRNRAPLDDSGMPKDRFSAEMPDATLATLKIQPSEPRDSAVYFCASGPGQGTGSPLHFGNGTRLTVT.

This clonotype appeared a few times. J is TRBJ1-2 and V is TRBV10-3; D gene unclear. CDR1 ENHRY and CDR2 SYGVKD come from the germline V gene. The CDR3 sequence is 14 residues long. Trimming removed 3 bases from V and 3 bases from J, with 11 bases in between. The CDR3 nucleotides are TGTGCCATCAGTGAAGCGGGGAGGGACTATGGCTACACCTTC. This encodes CAISEAGRDYGYTF.

The chain couples TRBV5-5 to TRBJ1-5, with 8 bases fitting TRBD1. Germline trimming cut 4 bases from V and 5 bases from J; bases unmatched to any gene: 2. This CDR3 has 13 residues. Germline assignment: CDR1 SGHKS and CDR2 YYEKEE (reference sequence). This CDR3 is CASSTGGDQPQHF. CDR3 coding DNA: TGTGCCAGCAGCACAGGGGGGGATCAGCCCCAGCATTTT.

At least ten counts were recorded for this clonotype. The chain carries TRBV20-1 and TRBJ2-2, with D possibly TRBD2 on 5 matching bases. Germline V gene data show CDR1 as DFQATT and CDR2 as SNEGSKA (reference sequence). This CDR3 region has 14 residues. Between the trimmed V and J ends, which lost 6 bases and 3 bases, there was a span of 14 bases. The CDR3 loop is CSAWPEGHTGELFF. The CDR3 coding sequence is TGCAGTGCCTGGCCTGAGGGCCACACCGGGGAGCTGTTTTTT.

The sample holds many counts of this clonotype. V and J are TRBV27 and TRBJ2-7; 7 positions match TRBD1. The germline V gene has CDR1 MNHEY and CDR2 SMNVEV (reference sequence). This CDR3 region has 14 residues. V gave up 5 bases and J gave up 3 bases; unmatched junction bases: 7. CDR3 sequence reads: CASSTNRDSYEQYF. CDR3 in DNA: TGTGCCAGCAGTACCAATCGGGACAGCTACGAGCAGTACTTC.

As concerns this clonotype: A read error is possible here, since a much larger clone lies one base away. V usage is TRBV24-1 and J usage is TRBJ2-7; TRBD1 matches 8 bases. CDR3 length equals 14 residues. In germline, CDR1 is KGHDR, CDR2 SFDVKD. For the CDR3, the DNA is TGTGTCACCAGTGATTCGGGCAGGGGGCGAGAGCAGTACTTC. It codes for CVTSDSGRGREQYF.

This clonotype was detected many times. J is TRBJ2-7 and V is TRBV2; perhaps TRBD2 as D (5 bases). This CDR3 region has 12 residues. Germline CDR1 is SNHLY and CDR2 is FYNNEI. V lost 3 bases and J lost 3, with 6 bases in between. In DNA, the CDR3 is TGTGCCAGCAGTGACGGGAACTACGAGCAGTACGTC. This codes for CASSDGNYEQYV.

This clonotype turned up a few times. Written as DNA, the CDR3 is TGTGCCAGCAGCTTAGTGGGTCCCCAGGTGGGCAATGAGCAGTTCTTC. Its protein product is CASSLVGPQVGNEQFF. The genes are TRBV7-6 and TRBJ2-1, with unresolved D. Trimming stripped 1 base from V and 6 bases from J, with 16 bases between. The CDR3 consists of 16 residues. The V gene's germline CDR1 is SGHVS and CDR2 FNYEAQ. Looking up the rest from reference TRBV7-6 and TRBJ2-1 gives the full variable domain: GAGVSQSPRYKVTKRGQDVALRCDPISGHVSLYWYRQALGQGPEFLTYFNYEAQQDKSGLPNDRFSAERPEGSISTLTIQRTEQRDSAMYRCASSLVGPQVGNEQFFGPGTRLTVL.

The sample holds many counts of this clonotype. The chain has TRBV6-2 or TRBV6-3 and TRBJ2-3, with TRBD2 matching 10 bases. Trimming took 4 bases from V and 0 from J; bases not matched to a gene: 10. Germline V gene lookup returns CDR1 MNHEY and CDR2 SVGEGT. This CDR3 region has 18 residues. In DNA form, the CDR3 reads TGTGCCAGCAGTTCAATCGCACCGGGACTAGCGAGCACAGATACGCAGTATTTT. It specifies CASSSIAPGLASTDTQYF.

This clonotype was observed at least ten times. This chain joins TRBV12-3 or TRBV12-4 and TRBJ2-5, with 8 bases lining up with TRBD2. The J segment lost 2 bases and the V segment lost 8 bases, leaving 7 bases of the junction unmatched. The CDR3 runs to 14 residues. CDR3 DNA: TGTGCCAGCGCCACCGGGACTAGTCAAGAGACCCAGTACTTC. Encoded protein: CASATGTSQETQYF.

At least ten counts were recorded for this clonotype. The chain employs TRBV30 and TRBJ1-2; TRBD1 agrees at 8 bases. V was clipped by 1 base and J by 4 bases; unmatched bases: 11. The germline V gene encodes CDR1 GTSNPN and CDR2 SVGIG (reference sequence). The CDR3 extends over 16 amino acids. CDR3 loop: CAWSGPGTGVIYGYTF. The CDR3 DNA reads as TGTGCCTGGAGTGGGCCCGGGACAGGAGTTATCTATGGCTACACCTTC.

This clonotype occurred many times. The J gene is TRBJ2-6, the V gene TRBV6-2 or TRBV6-3; D not resolved. The ends were cut back, 2 bases at V and 2 bases at J, with 7 bases in the middle. The CDR3 has 15 residues. Germline V gives CDR1 MNHEY, CDR2 SVGEGT. CDR3 region: CASSYALTGANVLTF. In DNA, the CDR3 is TGTGCCAGCAGTTACGCTCTTACTGGGGCCAACGTCCTGACTTTC.

This clonotype was counted only a few times. The chain carries TRBV9 and TRBJ2-1; 7 nucleotides line up with TRBD2. This CDR3 is built from 15 residues. The V segment lost 3 bases and the J segment 9 bases; nucleotides outside the gene matches: 12. Germline V lookup: CDR1 SGDLS, CDR2 YYNGEE. The CDR3 DNA reads TGTGCCAGCAGCGATGGGTTGGGACTAAGGTCTGAGCAGTTCTTC. Its protein is CASSDGLGLRSEQFF.

About this clonotype: A much larger clone differs by one base, so this may be a read error. This chain joins TRBV10-3 and TRBJ1-1; D might be TRBD1 (5 bases). Germline-derived CDR1 and CDR2 are ENHRY and SYGVKD. The CDR3 extends over 14 amino acids. The CDR3, as DNA: TGTGCCGTCAGTGAGTCGGGGGGGTTCACTGAAGCTTTCTTT. As protein: CAVSESGGFTEAFF.

This clonotype was observed many times. The chain uses TRBV12-3 or TRBV12-4 and TRBJ1-2, with 8 bases lining up with TRBD1. The CDR3 runs 15 residues. J lost 3 bases, V lost 0 bases, and 3 bases had no gene match. For the CDR3, the DNA is TGTGCCAGCAGTTTAGCCGGGACAGGCTACTATGGCTACACCTTC. This encodes CASSLAGTGYYGYTF.

This clonotype was counted only a few times. The chain combines TRBV29-1 with TRBJ1-2; D is unclear. V dropped 4 bases and J dropped 8 bases, with 11 bases sitting between them. The CDR3 spans 11 residues. Germline V gene sequence: CDR1 SQVTM, CDR2 ANQGSEA. CDR3 amino acids: CSVGSVAGYTF. CDR3 bases: TGCAGCGTTGGTTCGGTGGCCGGCTACACCTTC.

This clonotype was seen repeatedly, ten times or more. This rearrangement joins TRBV14 to TRBJ2-5; no clear D gene. Germline-derived CDR1 and CDR2 are SGHDN and FVKESK. This CDR3 comprises 12 residues. The V end was cut by 2 bases, the J end by 2 bases, with 3 bases between. The CDR3 region has the DNA TGTGCCAGCAGCCAACTACAAGAGACCCAGTACTTC. As protein: CASSQLQETQYF.

This clonotype was picked up many times. The chain uses TRBV29-1 and TRBJ1-2, with 9 bases lining up with TRBD1. V lost 7 bases, J lost 4 bases, and 7 bases stayed unmatched. Germline V gene lookup returns CDR1 SQVTM and CDR2 ANQGSEA. This CDR3 is built from 13 residues. CDR3 DNA: TGCAGCGCCCGCGGACAGGGGAGCTATGGCTACACCTTC. This sequence encodes CSARGQGSYGYTF.

This clonotype was observed a few times. One end of the junction is discordant with germline, which a read error may explain. The chain joins TRBV28 to TRBJ1-2; possible D gene TRBD1, 5 bases. The CDR3 totals 10 residues. CDR1 and CDR2 from the germline V gene are MDHEN and SYDVKM. This chain's CDR3 is CASGEGKWAF. CDR3 nucleotide sequence: TGTGCCAGCGGGGAGGGGAAGTGGGCCTTC.

Only a few counts were recorded for this clonotype. Being one base from a much bigger clone, this may be a read error. The chain couples TRBV20-1 to TRBJ1-2; D is unclear. This CDR3 comprises 14 residues. Germline CDR1 and CDR2: DFQATT and SNEGSKA (reference sequence). The CDR3 spells CSARVPGNNHGYTF. Here the CDR3 DNA reads TGCAGTGCTAGAGTCCCCGGAAATAACCATGGCTACACCTTC.